Sequencing of this TCR beta chain was carried out in a study of blood T cells in healthy people across ages. Study outcomes and limitations: The authors considered diversity estimates from one million T cells to be underestimates. There were more naive CD4+ cells and higher diversity in long-lived donors than in aged donors. Diversity of TCR beta correlated strongly with naive T cell percentage.

The CDR3 covers 18 residues. With regard to this clonotype: Its antigen is as yet unknown.

For the second PCR, which ran for about 7 to 11 cycles, a sample-barcoded 5' primer and a J-beta primer mix were used. All cDNA molecules were each tagged by a template-switch adaptor with 12 random nucleotides. TCRdb called the 5' RACE reads again in MiXCR, with one record for every CDR3 protein. The table records about 1.5 million distinct CDR3 sequences, 42% of them present only once. The J gene is TRBJ2-1, the V gene TRBV12-3 or TRBV12-4; TRBD2 matches at 14 bases. The closer fit of TRBJ2-7 to the DNA end suggests the J call may be wrong. The sequence derives from a woman aged 18 to 35 in good health. The sample taken for sequencing was blood. CDR3 residues: CASTIEGLAGVPYNEQYF. The CDR3 DNA follows: TGTGCCAGCACCATTGAGGGACTAGCGGGAGTGCCCTACAATGAGCAGTACTTC.